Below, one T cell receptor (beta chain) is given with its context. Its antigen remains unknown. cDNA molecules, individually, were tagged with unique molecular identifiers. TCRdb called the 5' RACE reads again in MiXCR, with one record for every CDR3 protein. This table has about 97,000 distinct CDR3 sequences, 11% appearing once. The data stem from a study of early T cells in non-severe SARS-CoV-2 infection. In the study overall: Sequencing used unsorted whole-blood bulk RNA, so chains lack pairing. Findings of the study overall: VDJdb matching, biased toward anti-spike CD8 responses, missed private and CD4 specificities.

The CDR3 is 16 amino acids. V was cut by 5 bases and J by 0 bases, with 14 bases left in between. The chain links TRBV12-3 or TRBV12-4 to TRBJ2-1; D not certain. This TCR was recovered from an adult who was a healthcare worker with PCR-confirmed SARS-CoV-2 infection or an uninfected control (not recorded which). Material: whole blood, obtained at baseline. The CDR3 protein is CASSPSIGGSYNEQFF. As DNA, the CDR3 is TGTGCCAGCAGTCCCTCCATCGGCGGCTCCTACAATGAGCAGTTCTTC.